This is a list of T cell receptor beta chains from one sample in a study of blood T cell repertoires in COVID-19. Libraries were prepared by immunoSEQ multiplex PCR; TCRdb keeps only in-frame clonotypes and omits some of them. The table shows about 220,000 clones, with over 80% occurring only once. The sample taken for sequencing was peripheral blood. The receptors derive from a human donor in a cohort sampled during active COVID-19. Both conserved end residues are trimmed from each CDR3.

V,CDR3
TRBV19,ASSMTGGEKQY
TRBV4-1,ASSPTPTANTEAF
TRBV19,ASVSLASGTYNEQF
TRBV28,ASRAAGTGKSPLH
TRBV25-1,ASGLAGPYNEQF
TRBV24-1,ATSDRDRGKGYYGYT
TRBV28,ASSLIAGVSETQY
TRBV7-2,ASSQKGRGPYEQY
TRBV28,ASSPSLPGTSGRTDTQY
TRBV18,ASSPVASGSSYEQY
TRBV6-2/TRBV6-3,ASSALRGGTEAF
TRBV27,ASSLDPGTSSYEQY
TRBV11-1,ASSWRRDQPQH
TRBV27,ASSPLSPGGGTYNEQF
TRBV28,ASSLSGQGLSRGYGYT
TRBV7-9,ASSLGTGNGYT
TRBV30,AWKETVNTEAF
TRBV21-1,ASSKGGHEQY
TRBV2,ASLEGGWVDGYT
TRBV11-1,ASSDRGADTQY
TRBV6-2/TRBV6-3,ASSYRGNEQF
TRBV9,ASSYSGNTGELF
TRBV7-9,ASSWNSGIYEQY
TRBV11-1,ASMGPANEQF
TRBV4-3,ASSQDLGTVNTEAF
TRBV29-1,SVEGQGFGGYT
TRBV24-1,ATTLRLVSTGELF
TRBV28,ASSLWASGNNEQY
TRBV13,ASSFRDWRRETQY
TRBV30,AWRHGRNTEAF
TRBV7-9,ASSLATGLAGYEQY
TRBV7-2,ASSLGLAGITDTQY
TRBV2,ASSEQPSGRYEQY
TRBV30,AWSVRGFTYGYT
TRBV7-2,ASSLVGGRSSYEQY
TRBV6-6,ASSTELRAGELF
TRBV7-9,ASSLGTGALIEQF
TRBV28,ASSFRGVRNQPQH
TRBV20-1,SATDRAEQY
TRBV5-6,ASSLRHSTYEQY
TRBV6-2/TRBV6-3,ASSSRQGATNGYT
TRBV30,AWSWGAASYNEQF
TRBV2,ASSDSTGIRGDEKLF
TRBV15,ATSPSRGYEQY
TRBV7-3,ASSYGQGGNEQF
TRBV19,ASSIGGLREAF
TRBV5-4,ASSLGTPGEQY
TRBV19,ASSIEAGRDTQY
TRBV4-2,ASSQDWQGDQPQH
TRBV6-5,ASSRGLADHEQY
TRBV20-1,SASTGTRNQPQH